This entry lists 12 T cell receptor beta chains sequenced from one sample in a study of identifying expanded T cells in peripheral blood. Profiling relied on immunoSEQ multiplex PCR, and the TCRdb table lists in-frame clones only, not all of them. The data show 110,000 or so clones, less than 90% seen once. Sequencing used blood. The receptors come from a person aged 18 to 70 in good health.

This chain links TRBV28 with TRBJ1-5; the D gene is possibly TRBD1 (6 bases). Germline-derived CDR1 and CDR2 are MDHEN and SYDVKM. V lost 10 bases to trimming and J lost 3 bases, with 10 bases between them. The CDR3 loop spans 12 amino acids. CDR3 coding DNA: TGTGCCACCGGACAGATCAATCAGCCCCAGCATTTT. Translating gives CATGQINQPQHF.

This chain links TRBV6-5 with TRBJ2-5; TRBD2 might be the D (6 bases). Germline-derived CDR1 and CDR2 are MNHEY and SVGAGI. V lost 0 bases and J lost 5, with 10 bases in between. The CDR3 runs 14 residues. CDR3 bases: TGTGCCAGCAGTTACTCGGGAGGTATCGAGACCCAGTACTTC. It translates to CASSYSGGIETQYF.

The CDR3 DNA is TGTGCCAGCAGCAACAGGGGACACCAAGAGACCCAGTACTTC. Its protein is CASSNRGHQETQYF. The gene calls are TRBV21-1 and TRBJ2-5; the D call TRBD1 from the table was never checked on the DNA. TRBV21-1 is reported as a pseudogene. The CDR3 runs to 14 residues.

This rearrangement joins TRBV7-8 to TRBJ1-1; 7 bases are a match to TRBD1. The V gene end was trimmed by 5 bases and the J gene end by 5 bases; junction bases not matched to a gene: 8. CDR3 length equals 14 residues. Germline V gene data show CDR1 as SGHVS and CDR2 as FQNEAQ. CDR3 sequence reads: CASSKRGQETEAFF. The DNA of the CDR3 is TGTGCCAGCAGCAAAAGAGGACAGGAGACTGAAGCTTTCTTT. Filled out from reference TRBV7-8 and TRBJ1-1, the complete variable domain reads GAGVSQSPRYKVAKRGQDVALRCDPISGHVSLFWYQQALGQGPEFLTYFQNEAQLDKSGLPSDRFFAERPEGSVSTLKIQRTQQEDSAVYLCASSKRGQETEAFFGQGTRLTVV.

The chain recombines TRBV28 with TRBJ2-5; tentatively, D is TRBD1 (5 bases). Trimming pared 4 bases from V and 5 bases from J, leaving 17 bases between. CDR1 is MDHEN and CDR2 is SYDVKM in the germline V gene. The CDR3 runs 15 residues. The CDR3 spells CASSSGATGVETQYF. As DNA, the CDR3 is TGTGCCAGCAGTTCTGGGGCGACTGGGGTGGAGACCCAGTACTTC.

The chain's CDR3 is CASSLDQGQTDTQYF. The CDR3 DNA follows: TGTGCCAGCAGCTTAGATCAGGGACAGACAGATACGCAGTATTTT. The chain recombines TRBV11-2 with TRBJ2-3; 7 nucleotides align to TRBD1. The CDR3 contains 15 residues. The germline gives CDR1 SGHAT, CDR2 FQNNGV. V shed 0 bases and J 3 bases; nucleotides not matched to a gene: 3. The full variable domain, rest sourced from reference TRBV11-2 and TRBJ2-3, is EAGVAQSPRYKIIEKRQSVAFWCNPISGHATLYWYQQILGQGPKLLIQFQNNGVVDDSQLPKDRFSAERLKGVDSTLKIQPAKLEDSAVYLCASSLDQGQTDTQYFGPGTRLTVL.

This chain connects TRBV5-1 to TRBJ1-1, with D hard to call. Germline V gene lookup returns CDR1 SGHRS and CDR2 YFSETQ. Trimming shortened V by 3 bases and J by 7 bases, and 13 bases separated the two germline ends. CDR3 length equals 13 residues. The CDR3 nucleotides are TGCGCCAGCAGCTCCGATCTTGTCGGTGAAGCTTTCTTT. Translated: CASSSDLVGEAFF.

The chain employs TRBV5-1 and TRBJ1-1; no reliable D call. Trimming shortened V by 2 bases and J by 5 bases, and 13 bases separated the two germline ends. The CDR3 sequence is 14 residues long. Germline CDR1 and CDR2: SGHRS and YFSETQ. CDR3 region: CASSFEGVRTEAFF. The CDR3, as DNA: TGCGCCAGCAGCTTTGAGGGAGTGAGAACTGAAGCTTTCTTT.

The rearrangement uses TRBV29-1 and TRBJ1-2; tentatively, D is TRBD1 (6 bases). This CDR3 has 13 residues. Germline V lookup: CDR1 SQVTM, CDR2 ANQGSEA. V was pared by 0 bases and J by 4 bases, with 9 bases between. CDR3 protein: CSVEDGGSYGYTF. The DNA of the CDR3 is TGCAGCGTTGAAGATGGGGGCAGCTATGGCTACACCTTC. Variable domain in full (rest from reference TRBV29-1 and TRBJ1-2): SAVISQKPSRDICQRGTSLTIQCQVDSQVTMMFWYRQQPGQSLTLIATANQGSEATYESGFVIDKFPISRPNLTFSTLTVSNMSPEDSSIYLCSVEDGGSYGYTFGSGTRLTVV.

The J gene is TRBJ2-6, the V gene TRBV27; D possibly corresponds to TRBD1 (5 bases). The length of the CDR3 is 19 residues. Germline assignment: CDR1 MNHEY and CDR2 SMNVEV (reference sequence). Trimming took 4 bases from V and 2 from J, leaving 21 bases between them. Here the CDR3 reads CASSSMWQGLVAGANVLTF. CDR3 nucleotide sequence: TGTGCCAGCAGTTCGATGTGGCAGGGATTGGTGGCTGGGGCCAACGTCCTGACTTTC.

The V call is TRBV11-3, the J call TRBJ2-3; possible D gene TRBD1, 6 bases. CDR3 length equals 16 residues. Germline CDR1 SGHNT, CDR2 YENEEA. Trimming removed 2 bases at V and 2 bases at J, with 14 bases between. The CDR3 nucleotides read TGTGCCAGCAGCTTAAGGCAGGGGCTTACCACAGATACGCAGTATTTT. Encoded protein: CASSLRQGLTTDTQYF. The full variable domain, rest sourced from reference TRBV11-3 and TRBJ2-3, is EAGVVQSPRYKIIEKKQPVAFWCNPISGHNTLYWYLQNLGQGPELLIRYENEEAVDDSQLPKDRFSAERLKGVDSTLKIQPAELGDSAVYLCASSLRQGLTTDTQYFGPGTRLTVL.

The V and J genes are TRBV7-2 and TRBJ1-2; TRBD1 agrees at 10 bases. CDR1 and CDR2 from the germline V gene are SGHTA and FQGNSA. J lost 5 bases, V lost 5 bases, and 5 bases had no gene match. The CDR3 covers 14 residues. CDR3 sequence reads: CASSTRTGGYGYTF. In DNA form, the CDR3 reads TGTGCCAGCAGCACCCGGACAGGGGGGTATGGCTACACCTTC.